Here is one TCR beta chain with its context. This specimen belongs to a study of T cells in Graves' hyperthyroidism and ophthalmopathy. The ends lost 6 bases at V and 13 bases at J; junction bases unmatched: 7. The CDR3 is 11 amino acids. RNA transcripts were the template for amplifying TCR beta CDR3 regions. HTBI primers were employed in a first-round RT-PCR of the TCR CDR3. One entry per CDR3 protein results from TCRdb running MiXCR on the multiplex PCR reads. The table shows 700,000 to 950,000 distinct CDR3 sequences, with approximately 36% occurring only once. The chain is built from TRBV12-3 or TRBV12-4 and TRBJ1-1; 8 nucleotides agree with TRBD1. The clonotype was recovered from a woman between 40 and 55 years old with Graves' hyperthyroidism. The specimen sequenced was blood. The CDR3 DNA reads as TGTGCCAGCAGGACAGGGGAGGAGGTTTTCTTT. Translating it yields CASRTGEEVFF.